The 18 T cell receptor beta chains below come from one sample, sequenced in a study of blood T cell repertoires in COVID-19. Assay: immunoSEQ multiplex PCR; the TCRdb copy retains only in-frame clones and omits some. The sample has about 200,000 clones, about 78% seen once. The sample was peripheral blood. Source of these receptors: a woman in her 70s with acute or convalescent COVID-19.

The rearrangement links TRBV9 to TRBJ1-4; 9 nucleotides agree with TRBD1. Germline values: CDR1 SGDLS, CDR2 YYNGEE. The V and J ends lost 0 bases and 6 bases, in that order; junction bases with no gene match: 9. There are 17 residues in the CDR3. DNA for the CDR3: TGTGCCAGCAGCGTAGGAGCGGCGGGACAGGGCTATGAAAAACTGTTTTTT. Protein: CASSVGAAGQGYEKLFF.

V is TRBV7-9 and J is TRBJ2-1, with TRBD2 matching 8 bases. Per the germline V gene, CDR1 is SEHNR and CDR2 is FQNEAQ (reference sequence). Trimming took 3 bases from V and 7 from J; bases not matched to a gene: 11. This CDR3 is 16 amino acids long. CDR3 in DNA: TGTGCCAGCAGCTTCAGTAGTGGCGGGGGGTGGAATGAGCAGTTCTTC. It translates to CASSFSSGGGWNEQFF.

V usage is TRBV12-3 or TRBV12-4 and J usage is TRBJ1-2, with D perhaps TRBD1 (5 bases). The V end was cut by 3 bases, the J end by 4 bases, with 9 bases between. CDR3 length: 13 residues. The CDR3 coding sequence is TGTGCCAGCAGTTTTCAGGGAGGCTATGGCTACACCTTC. Translation: CASSFQGGYGYTF.

The V and J genes are TRBV11-2 and TRBJ1-1; TRBD1 is a possible D gene (6 bases). Trimming removed 6 bases from V and 1 base from J, with 12 bases in between. Germline V gene lookup returns CDR1 SGHAT and CDR2 FQNNGV. This CDR3 has 14 amino acids. The CDR3 bases are TGTGCCAGCAGGGCCGGACAGCCGAACACTGAAGCTTTCTTT. Protein sequence: CASRAGQPNTEAFF.

The chain employs TRBV11-2 and TRBJ2-7, with D tentatively TRBD2 (5 bases). V was shortened by 7 bases and J by 9 bases, with 19 bases between the two germline ends. The germline gives CDR1 SGHAT, CDR2 FQNNGV. The length of the CDR3 is 13 residues. Here the CDR3 reads CASTFFGGEGQYF. The CDR3 DNA is TGTGCCAGCACCTTTTTTGGCGGAGAGGGGCAGTACTTC.

The CDR3 DNA follows: TGTGCCAGCAGCCCCCGCGGCGTGGCTAACTATGGCTACACCTTC. It is translated as CASSPRGVANYGYTF. This sequence joins TRBV7-9 and TRBJ1-2; D is undetermined. Germline V CDR1 and CDR2: SEHNR, FQNEAQ (reference sequence). This CDR3 is built from 15 residues. The V end lost 5 bases, the J end lost 0 bases, and 13 bases lay between the germline ends.

The rearrangement uses TRBV18 and TRBJ2-2, with 9 nucleotides matching TRBD1. V trimming: 8 bases; J trimming: 1 base; junction bases outside the gene matches: 5. Germline V gives CDR1 KGHSH, CDR2 LQKENI. The CDR3 is 15 amino acids. The CDR3 spells CASLSGQGNTGELFF. Here the CDR3 DNA reads TGTGCCAGCCTATCGGGACAGGGGAACACCGGGGAGCTGTTTTTT.

The chain employs TRBV6-2 or TRBV6-3 and TRBJ2-2; 10 nucleotides agree with TRBD1. The CDR3 totals 15 residues. Germline trimming cut 4 bases from V and 5 bases from J; bases unmatched to any gene: 4. Germline-derived CDR1 and CDR2 are MNHEY and SVGEGT. The CDR3 reads CASSSGQGGTGELFF. CDR3 DNA sequence: TGTGCCAGCAGTTCCGGACAGGGGGGGACCGGGGAGCTGTTTTTT.

The sample holds one count of this clone. V gene TRBV24-1 combines with J gene TRBJ1-5; a weak D match, TRBD1 (6 bases). Trimming took 5 bases from V and 4 from J, leaving 11 bases between them. CDR1 and CDR2 from the germline V gene are KGHDR and SFDVKD. The CDR3 totals 14 residues. CDR3 sequence: CATSVGTTNQPQHF. DNA for the CDR3: TGTGCCACCAGTGTGGGGACAACGAATCAGCCCCAGCATTTT.

V gene TRBV6-2 or TRBV6-3 combines with J gene TRBJ2-2; D perhaps matches TRBD2 (5 bases). Trimming took 2 bases from V and 7 from J, leaving 11 bases between them. Germline CDR1 reads MNHEY; CDR2 reads SVGEGT. The CDR3 has 14 residues. Here the CDR3 reads CASSYEGRGGELFF. The DNA of the CDR3 is TGTGCCAGCAGTTACGAGGGCCGAGGCGGGGAGCTGTTTTTT.

V usage is TRBV7-3 and J usage is TRBJ2-5; 9 nucleotides line up with TRBD2. The germline V gene encodes CDR1 SGHTA and CDR2 FQGTGA. Losses at the gene ends were 2 bases for V and 1 base for J; bases not matched to a gene: 2. The CDR3 is 15 residues long. CDR3 residues: CASSLVRGGQETQYF. CDR3 sequence (DNA): TGTGCCAGCAGCTTAGTGCGGGGGGGCCAAGAGACCCAGTACTTC. Full variable domain (remainder filled in from reference TRBV7-3 and TRBJ2-5): GAGVSQTPSNKVTEKGKYVELRCDPISGHTALYWYRQSLGQGPEFLIYFQGTGAADDSGLPNDRFFAVRPEGSVSTLKIQRTERGDSAVYLCASSLVRGGQETQYFGPGTRLLVL.

V usage is TRBV9 and J usage is TRBJ1-6; 7 nucleotides match TRBD1. Germline V gene data show CDR1 as SGDLS and CDR2 as YYNGEE. This CDR3 is built from 15 residues. Trimming took 4 bases from V and 5 from J; bases not matched to a gene: 6. This CDR3 reads CASSLRDSNNSPLHF. CDR3 DNA sequence: TGTGCCAGCAGCCTCCGGGACAGCAATAATTCACCCCTCCACTTT.

Only one count was recorded for this clone. This rearrangement joins TRBV5-1 to TRBJ2-2; 12 bases fit TRBD1. This CDR3 is built from 18 residues. Germline CDR1 SGHRS, CDR2 YFSETQ. V shed 0 bases and J 6 bases; nucleotides not matched to a gene: 9. The CDR3 coding sequence is TGCGCCAGCAGCTTGGTGTCCGGGACAGGGGGCAAGTCCGGGGAGCTGTTTTTT. It is translated as CASSLVSGTGGKSGELFF.

The rearrangement joins TRBV7-3 to TRBJ2-1, with a weak D call TRBD1 (5 bases). The germline V and J ends were trimmed by 1 base and 9 bases, with 10 bases remaining between them. The CDR3 covers 13 residues. In germline, CDR1 is SGHTA, CDR2 FQGTGA. The CDR3 region has the DNA TGTGCCAGCAGCTTAAGTTTTCAGGGTGAGCAGTTCTTC. Protein: CASSLSFQGEQFF.

This rearrangement joins TRBV10-1 to TRBJ2-2; 12 bases match TRBD1. J gave up 7 bases and V 5 bases, and 5 bases lay outside the gene matches. The CDR3 loop spans 15 amino acids. Germline V gene sequence: CDR1 WNHNN, CDR2 SYGVQD (reference sequence). CDR3 DNA sequence: TGCGCCAGCAGTACCGGGACAGGGGGCGTCGGGGAGCTGTTTTTT. Translation: CASSTGTGGVGELFF.

The chain links TRBV10-3 to TRBJ2-7; weak D call: TRBD2 (5 bases). The CDR3 has 11 amino acids. Trimming took off 5 bases at V and 3 bases at J, with 5 bases between the two ends. Germline CDR1 and CDR2: ENHRY and SYGVKD. In DNA, the CDR3 is TGTGCCATCAGTCGGGACTACGAGCAGTACTTC. It encodes CAISRDYEQYF.

The sample holds one count of this clone. The V call is TRBV18, the J call TRBJ1-5; D uncertain. Germline V gene data show CDR1 as KGHSH and CDR2 as LQKENI. The CDR3 length is 15 residues. Trimming took 2 bases from V and 2 from J, leaving 10 bases between them. This CDR3 is CASSPDPGGNQPQHF. In nucleotides, the CDR3 is TGTGCCAGCTCACCAGACCCCGGAGGCAATCAGCCCCAGCATTTT.

The chain carries TRBV24-1 and TRBJ1-3; TRBD1 might be the D (5 bases). The CDR3 has 12 amino acids. The V gene lost 8 bases and the J gene lost 4 bases, with 8 bases spanning the gap. Per germline, CDR1 KGHDR and CDR2 SFDVKD. This CDR3 reads CATMTAGNTIYF. Written as DNA, the CDR3 is TGTGCCACCATGACAGCAGGAAACACCATATATTTT.